This T cell receptor (beta chain) derives from a study of cytomegalovirus exposure and HLA in healthy donors. Study findings and constraints: Later analysis revealed greater clonal expansion in HLA-associated TCR beta chains than in equally common others.

The PCR ran on 60 Vbeta and 13 Jbeta primers. Only in-frame clones appear in the TCRdb table, and some are missing; sequencing was by immunoSEQ multiplex PCR. In the table there are around 150,000 clones, around nine tenths of which are singletons. About this clone itself: Antigen: not known.

The length of the CDR3 is 16 residues. Unmatched junction bases numbered 1, after V lost 5 bases and J lost 0 bases. Germline CDR1 MNHEY, CDR2 SMNVEV (reference sequence). The chain employs TRBV27 and TRBJ2-1; 13 nucleotides agree with TRBD2. The receptor's source is a woman aged 30 to 39 in good health and CMV-seronegative. Source material: PBMCs. CDR3 loop: CASSGLAGVSYNEQFF. CDR3 DNA: TGTGCCAGCAGTGGACTAGCGGGAGTCTCCTACAATGAGCAGTTCTTC.